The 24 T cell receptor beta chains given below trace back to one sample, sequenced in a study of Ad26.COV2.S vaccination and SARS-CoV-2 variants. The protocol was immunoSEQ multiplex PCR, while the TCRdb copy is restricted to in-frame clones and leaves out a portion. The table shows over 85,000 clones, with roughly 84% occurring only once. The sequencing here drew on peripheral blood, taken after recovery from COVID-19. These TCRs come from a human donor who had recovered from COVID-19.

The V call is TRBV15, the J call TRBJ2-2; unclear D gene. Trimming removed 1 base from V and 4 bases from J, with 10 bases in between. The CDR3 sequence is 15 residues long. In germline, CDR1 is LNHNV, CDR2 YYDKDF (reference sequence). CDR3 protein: CATSRGFLTTGELFF. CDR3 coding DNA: TGTGCCACCAGCAGAGGATTCCTGACCACCGGGGAGCTGTTTTTT. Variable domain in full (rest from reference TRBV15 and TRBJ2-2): DAMVIQNPRYQVTQFGKPVTLSCSQTLNHNVMYWYQQKSSQAPKLLFHYYDKDFNNEADTPDNFQSRRPNTSFCFLDIRSPGLGDTAMYLCATSRGFLTTGELFFGEGSRLTVL.

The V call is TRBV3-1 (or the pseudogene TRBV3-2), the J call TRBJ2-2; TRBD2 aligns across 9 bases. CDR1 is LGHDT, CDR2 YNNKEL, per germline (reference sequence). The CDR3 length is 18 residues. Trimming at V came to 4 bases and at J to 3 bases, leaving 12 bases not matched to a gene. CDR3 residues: CASSRRSSGVTDTGELFF. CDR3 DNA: TGTGCCAGCAGCCGAAGGTCTAGCGGGGTTACGGACACCGGGGAGCTGTTTTTT.

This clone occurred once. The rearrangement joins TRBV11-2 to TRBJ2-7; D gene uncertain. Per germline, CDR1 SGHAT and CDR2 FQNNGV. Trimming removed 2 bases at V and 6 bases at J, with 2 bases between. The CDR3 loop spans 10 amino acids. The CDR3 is CASSLSEQYF. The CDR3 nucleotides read TGTGCCAGCAGCTTATCCGAGCAGTACTTC.

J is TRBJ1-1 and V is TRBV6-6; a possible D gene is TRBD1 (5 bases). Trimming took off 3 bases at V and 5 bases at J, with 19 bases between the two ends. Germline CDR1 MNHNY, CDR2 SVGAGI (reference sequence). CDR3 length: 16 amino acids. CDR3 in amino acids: CASSYGPPGDGTEAFF. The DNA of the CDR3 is TGTGCCAGCAGTTATGGCCCCCCGGGGGATGGAACTGAAGCTTTCTTT.

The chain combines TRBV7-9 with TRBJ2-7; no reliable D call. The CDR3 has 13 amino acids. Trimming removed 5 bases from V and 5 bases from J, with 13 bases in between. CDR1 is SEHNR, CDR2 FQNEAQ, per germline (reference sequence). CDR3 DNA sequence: TGTGCCAGCAGCCCCCCCTCGACGGACGAGCAGTACTTC. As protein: CASSPPSTDEQYF.

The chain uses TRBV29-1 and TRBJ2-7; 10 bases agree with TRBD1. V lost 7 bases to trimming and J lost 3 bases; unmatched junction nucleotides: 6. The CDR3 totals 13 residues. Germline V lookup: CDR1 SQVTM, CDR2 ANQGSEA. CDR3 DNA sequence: TGCAGCGGCCGGGACAGGGGTAACTACGAGCAGTACTTC. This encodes CSGRDRGNYEQYF.

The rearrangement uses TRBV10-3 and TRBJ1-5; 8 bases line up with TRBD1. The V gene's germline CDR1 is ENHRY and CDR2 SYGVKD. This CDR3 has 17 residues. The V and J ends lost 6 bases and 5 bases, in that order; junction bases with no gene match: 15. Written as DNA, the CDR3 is TGTGCCATCAGCCCAGAACACCCGACAGGGGTGTATCAGCCCCAGCATTTT. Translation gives CAISPEHPTGVYQPQHF.

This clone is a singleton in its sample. The CDR3 region is CASSLTGSGPGYTF. Written as DNA, the CDR3 is TGTGCCAGCAGTTTAACGGGCTCAGGGCCTGGCTACACCTTC. The J gene is TRBJ1-2, the V gene TRBV28, with D possibly TRBD1 on 5 matching bases. The CDR3 is 14 amino acids. Trimming took off 2 bases at V and 7 bases at J, with 14 bases between the two ends. Germline V gene sequence: CDR1 MDHEN, CDR2 SYDVKM.

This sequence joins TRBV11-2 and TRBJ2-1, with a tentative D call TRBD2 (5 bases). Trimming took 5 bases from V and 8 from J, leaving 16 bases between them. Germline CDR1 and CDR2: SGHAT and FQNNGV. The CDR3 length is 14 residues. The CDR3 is CASSPSGQSYEQFF. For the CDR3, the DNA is TGTGCCAGCAGCCCAAGCGGCCAGTCCTATGAGCAGTTCTTC.

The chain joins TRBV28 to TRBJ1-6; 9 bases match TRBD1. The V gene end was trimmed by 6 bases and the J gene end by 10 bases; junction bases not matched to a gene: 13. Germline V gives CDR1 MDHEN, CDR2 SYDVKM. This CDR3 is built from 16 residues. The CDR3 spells CASRRWTGTGISPLHF. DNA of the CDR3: TGTGCCAGCAGACGGTGGACCGGGACAGGGATCTCACCCCTCCACTTT.

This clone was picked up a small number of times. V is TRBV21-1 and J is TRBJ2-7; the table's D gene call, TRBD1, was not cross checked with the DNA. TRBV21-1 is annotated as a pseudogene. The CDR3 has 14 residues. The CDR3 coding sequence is TGTGCCAGCAGCAACCGGGACAGGGGATACGAGCAGTACTTC. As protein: CASSNRDRGYEQYF.

The CDR3, as DNA: TGTGCCAGCAGCCAAACTCGCGGGATAGCGACAGGTTCCCGATATTCACCCCTCCACTTT. Protein sequence: CASSQTRGIATGSRYSPLHF. V usage is TRBV4-2 and J usage is TRBJ1-6; weak D call: TRBD1 (6 bases). Trimming took off 2 bases at V and 8 bases at J, with 28 bases between the two ends. The CDR3 totals 20 residues. Germline CDR1 and CDR2: LGHNA and YNFKEQ.

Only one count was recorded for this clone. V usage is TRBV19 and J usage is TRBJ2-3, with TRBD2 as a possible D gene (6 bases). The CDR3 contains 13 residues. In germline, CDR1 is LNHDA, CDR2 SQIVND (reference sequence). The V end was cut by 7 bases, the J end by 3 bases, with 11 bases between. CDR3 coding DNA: TGTGCCAGTAACGCGGGGAGGACAGATACGCAGTATTTT. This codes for CASNAGRTDTQYF.

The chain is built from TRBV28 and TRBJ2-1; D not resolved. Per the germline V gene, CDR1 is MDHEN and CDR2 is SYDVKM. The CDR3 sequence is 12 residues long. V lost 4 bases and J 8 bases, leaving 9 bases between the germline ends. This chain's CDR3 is CASSSPPHEQFF. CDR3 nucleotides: TGTGCCAGCAGTTCCCCTCCCCATGAGCAGTTCTTC.

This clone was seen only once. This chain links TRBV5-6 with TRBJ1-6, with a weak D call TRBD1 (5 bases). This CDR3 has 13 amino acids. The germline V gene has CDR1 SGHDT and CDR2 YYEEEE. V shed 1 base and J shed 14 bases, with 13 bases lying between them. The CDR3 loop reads CASSLRGTGTLHF. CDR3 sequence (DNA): TGTGCCAGCAGCTTGAGAGGGACGGGAACCCTCCACTTT.

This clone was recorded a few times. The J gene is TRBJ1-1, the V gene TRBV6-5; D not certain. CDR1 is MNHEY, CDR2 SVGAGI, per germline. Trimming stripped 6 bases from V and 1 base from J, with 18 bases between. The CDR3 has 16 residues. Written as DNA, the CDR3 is TGTGCCAGCAGCTACGGATCTGGATTTGGGAACACTGAAGCTTTCTTT. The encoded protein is CASSYGSGFGNTEAFF.

The CDR3 coding sequence is TGTGCCAGCAGCAAACCCAATGAGCAGTTCTTC. Protein: CASSKPNEQFF. The chain employs TRBV6-2 or TRBV6-3 and TRBJ2-1; no definite D call. Trimming removed 6 bases from V and 6 bases from J, with 6 bases in between. CDR1 MNHEY and CDR2 SVGEGT come from the germline V gene. CDR3 length: 11 amino acids.

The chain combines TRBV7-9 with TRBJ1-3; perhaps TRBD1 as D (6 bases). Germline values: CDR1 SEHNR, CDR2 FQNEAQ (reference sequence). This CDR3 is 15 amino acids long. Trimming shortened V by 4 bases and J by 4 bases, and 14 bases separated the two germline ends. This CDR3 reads CASSSGQRQGNTIYF. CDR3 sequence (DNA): TGTGCCAGCAGCTCAGGACAGCGACAGGGAAACACCATATATTTT. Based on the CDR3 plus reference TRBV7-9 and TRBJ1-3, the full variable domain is DTGVSQNPRHKITKRGQNVTFRCDPISEHNRLYWYRQTLGQGPEFLTYFQNEAQLEKSRLLSDRFSAERPKGSFSTLEIQRTEQGDSAMYLCASSSGQRQGNTIYFGEGSWLTVV.

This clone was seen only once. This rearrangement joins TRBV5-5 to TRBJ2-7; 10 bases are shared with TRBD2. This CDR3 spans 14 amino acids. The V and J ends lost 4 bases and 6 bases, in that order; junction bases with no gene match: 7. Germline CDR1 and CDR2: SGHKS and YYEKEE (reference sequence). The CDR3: CASSLLAGVSEQYF. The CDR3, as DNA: TGTGCCAGCAGCCTTCTAGCGGGAGTGTCCGAGCAGTACTTC.

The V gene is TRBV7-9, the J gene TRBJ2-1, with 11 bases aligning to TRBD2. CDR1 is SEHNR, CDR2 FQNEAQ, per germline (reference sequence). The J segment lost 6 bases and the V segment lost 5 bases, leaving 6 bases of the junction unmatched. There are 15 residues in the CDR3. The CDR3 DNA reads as TGTGCCAGCAGCCTACGTCTAGCGGGAGGCAATGAGCAGTTCTTC. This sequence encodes CASSLRLAGGNEQFF.

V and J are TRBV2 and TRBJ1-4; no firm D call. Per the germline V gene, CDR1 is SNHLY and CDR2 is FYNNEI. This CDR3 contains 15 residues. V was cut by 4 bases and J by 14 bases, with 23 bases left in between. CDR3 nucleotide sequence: TGTGCCAGCAGTGGGCCGGGCCAAGGGTGGGAGAGGCTGTTTTTT. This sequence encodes CASSGPGQGWERLFF. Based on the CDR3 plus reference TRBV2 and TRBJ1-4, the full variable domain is EPEVTQTPSHQVTQMGQEVILRCVPISNHLYFYWYRQILGQKVEFLVSFYNNEISEKSEIFDDQFSVERPDGSNFTLKIRSTKLEDSAMYFCASSGPGQGWERLFFGSGTQLSVL.

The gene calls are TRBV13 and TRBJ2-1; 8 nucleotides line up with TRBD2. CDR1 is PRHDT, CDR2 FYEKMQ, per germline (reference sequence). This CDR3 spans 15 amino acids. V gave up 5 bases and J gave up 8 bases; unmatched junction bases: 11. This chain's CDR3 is CASSLGTRGVDEQFF. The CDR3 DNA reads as TGTGCCAGCAGCCTTGGGACTAGGGGGGTCGATGAGCAGTTCTTC.

The CDR3 here is CASSQEWQGGTEAFF. In nucleotides, the CDR3 is TGTGCCAGCAGCCAAGAATGGCAGGGTGGAACTGAAGCTTTCTTT. The chain carries TRBV3-1 (or the pseudogene TRBV3-2) and TRBJ1-1; tentative D call: TRBD1 (5 bases). CDR3 length equals 15 residues. Trimming took 0 bases from V and 5 from J, leaving 13 bases between them. In germline, CDR1 is LGHDT, CDR2 YNNKEL (reference sequence).

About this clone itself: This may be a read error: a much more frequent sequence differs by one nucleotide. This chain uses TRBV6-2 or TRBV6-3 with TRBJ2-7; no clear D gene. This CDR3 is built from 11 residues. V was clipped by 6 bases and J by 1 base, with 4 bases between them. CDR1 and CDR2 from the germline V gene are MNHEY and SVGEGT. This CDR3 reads CASSGSYEQYF. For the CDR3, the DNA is TGTGCCAGCAGCGGGTCCTACGAGCAGTACTTC.